The clone carrying this T cell receptor (beta chain) was seen once. This specimen comes from a study of blood T cell repertoires in COVID-19. Study-wide context: PBMCs, B-cell-depleted T cells, or T cells were the source of the cDNA or gDNA that made up the material.

Germline CDR1 and CDR2: SGHAT and FQNNGV. V was pared by 2 bases and J by 3 bases, with 13 bases between. The CDR3 consists of 15 residues. The authors' processing: The assay estimated nucleated cells by amplifying reference gene primers. TCRdb keeps only in-frame clones here, not all; method: immunoSEQ multiplex PCR. Clonal size and the V and J genes are those of that table, whereas D and trimming came from the DNA. The sample lists roughly 120,000 clones, around nine tenths seen once, with about 4.5% in the top ten. This sequence originates from a middle-aged man with acute or convalescent COVID-19. The sequencing input was peripheral blood. The chain combines TRBV11-2 with TRBJ1-1; TRBD1 is a possible D gene (5 bases). The CDR3 DNA sequence: TGTGCCAGCAGCTTATCGACAGCCGTGTACACTGAAGCTTTCTTT. This encodes CASSLSTAVYTEAFF.